This TCR beta chain was profiled in a study of blood T cell repertoires in COVID-19. This clone was counted at least ten times. In germline, CDR1 is MNHNS, CDR2 SASEGT. CDR3 length: 16 amino acids. Germline trimming cut 2 bases from V and 5 bases from J; bases unmatched to any gene: 6. Assay used: immunoSEQ multiplex PCR; TCRdb lists only in-frame clones, some missing. The sample consists of roughly 280,000 clones, about 86% of them appearing once. The chain combines TRBV6-1 with TRBJ2-3; 11 bases align to TRBD1. The sequence was collected from a young man with active or convalescent COVID-19. Sequences were obtained from peripheral blood. CDR3 residues: CASSEISGQGEDTQYF. The CDR3 DNA reads TGTGCCAGCAGTGAAATTTCGGGACAGGGGGAAGATACGCAGTATTTT.